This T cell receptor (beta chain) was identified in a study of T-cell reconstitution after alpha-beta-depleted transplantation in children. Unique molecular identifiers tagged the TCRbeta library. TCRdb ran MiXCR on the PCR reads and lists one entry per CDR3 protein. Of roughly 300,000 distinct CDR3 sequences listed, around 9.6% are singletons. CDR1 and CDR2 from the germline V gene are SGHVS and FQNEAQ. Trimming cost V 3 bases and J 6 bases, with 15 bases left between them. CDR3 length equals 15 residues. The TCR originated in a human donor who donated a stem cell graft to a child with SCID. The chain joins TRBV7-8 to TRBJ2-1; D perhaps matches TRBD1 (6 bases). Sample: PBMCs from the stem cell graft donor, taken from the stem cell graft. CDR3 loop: CASSLVQGLGNEQFF. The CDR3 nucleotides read TGTGCCAGCAGCTTGGTACAGGGTTTAGGCAATGAGCAGTTCTTC.